This is a list of T cell receptor beta chains from one sample in a study of identifying expanded T cells in peripheral blood. Assay: immunoSEQ multiplex PCR; the TCRdb copy retains only in-frame clones and omits some. Among tens of thousands of clones listed, 80% to 85% were seen once. Sequencing was carried out using blood. These receptors originate from a person aged 18 to 75 in good health. CDR3s include the opening cysteine and the closing phenylalanine or tryptophan. D genes are given only for firm matches. Not every row has a clone size; where given, it reads once, few, many or a size class.

v_call,d_call,clone_size,j_call,cdr3_aa,cdr3_nt
TRBV9,-,-,TRBJ2-6,CASSAQAGANVLTF,TGTGCCAGCAGCGCGCAAGCTGGGGCCAACGTCCTGACTTTC
TRBV28,-,-,TRBJ2-7,CASTSGNYEQYF,TGTGCCAGCACCTCGGGAAACTACGAGCAGTACTTC
TRBV7-3,-,many,TRBJ2-7,CASSPLRGDYEQYF,TGTGCCAGCAGCCCCCTGCGGGGCGACTACGAGCAGTACTTC
TRBV7-9,TRBD2,-,TRBJ2-1,CASSLGTSGSYNEQFF,TGTGCCAGCAGCTTGGGGACTAGCGGGAGTTACAATGAGCAGTTCTTC
TRBV6-5,-,-,TRBJ2-1,CASSYAGPKGNEQFF,TGTGCCAGCAGTTACGCTGGACCGAAGGGCAATGAGCAGTTCTTC
TRBV18,TRBD1,few,TRBJ1-1,CASSPGQGAVTEAFF,TGTGCCAGCTCACCAGGTCAGGGGGCGGTCACTGAAGCTTTCTTT
TRBV4-3,TRBD2,-,TRBJ2-7,CASSQVGGAGLFYEQYF,TGCGCCAGCAGCCAAGTTGGGGGAGCGGGGCTGTTCTACGAGCAGTACTTC
TRBV7-7,-,-,TRBJ2-2,CASSPTSGTGELFF,TGTGCTAGCAGCCCCACTAGTGGTACCGGGGAGCTGTTTTTT
TRBV29-1,-,-,TRBJ1-1,CSVEAGGGEDTEAFF,TGCAGCGTTGAAGCTGGGGGAGGGGAGGACACTGAAGCTTTCTTT
TRBV11-2,-,-,TRBJ2-3,CASRLDTDTQYF,TGTGCCAGCAGGCTAGACACAGATACGCAGTATTTT
TRBV27,TRBD2,-,TRBJ2-1,CASSSGRTYNEQFF,TGTGCCAGCAGTAGCGGGAGGACCTACAATGAGCAGTTCTTC
TRBV11-2,-,-,TRBJ2-7,CASSFHGEGRYEQYF,TGTGCCAGCAGCTTTCATGGAGAGGGCCGGTACGAGCAGTACTTC
TRBV30,-,few,TRBJ1-1,CAWSVSENTEAFF,TGTGCCTGGAGTGTATCAGAGAACACTGAAGCTTTCTTT
TRBV7-9,TRBD1,few,TRBJ2-7,CASSLGGTGGSYEQYF,TGTGCCAGCAGCTTAGGAGGGACAGGCGGCTCCTACGAGCAGTACTTC
TRBV19,TRBD1,-,TRBJ1-1,CASSIDGTAEMNTEAFF,TGTGCCAGTAGTATAGACGGGACAGCGGAGATGAACACTGAAGCTTTCTTT
TRBV7-9,-,-,TRBJ1-2,CASSTGRDNANYGYTF,TGTGCCAGCAGCACTGGCAGGGACAACGCTAACTATGGCTACACCTTC
TRBV4-1,-,-,TRBJ2-3,CASSQDLSGGVDTQYF,TGCGCCAGCAGCCAAGATCTTTCGGGGGGCGTAGATACGCAGTATTTT
TRBV7-2,-,-,TRBJ1-1,CASTVVVRGGTEAFF,TGTGCCAGCACCGTAGTTGTTAGGGGCGGCACTGAAGCTTTCTTT
TRBV7-2,-,-,TRBJ2-1,CASSLVFDEQFF,TGTGCCAGCAGCTTAGTGTTTGATGAGCAGTTCTTC
TRBV4-2,TRBD2,-,TRBJ2-5,CASSQEMRAGEETQYF,TGTGCCAGCAGCCAAGAAATGAGGGCGGGAGAAGAGACCCAGTACTTC
TRBV19,-,-,TRBJ2-7,CASSNPGTSSYEQYF,TGTGCCAGCAGCAACCCGGGGACAAGCTCCTACGAGCAGTACTTC
TRBV4-3,-,-,TRBJ1-4,CASSQDLTDATNEKLFF,TGCGCCAGCAGCCAAGATCTCACAGACGCAACTAATGAAAAACTGTTTTTT
TRBV19,-,-,TRBJ1-5,CASSIDGAGFQPQHF,TGTGCCAGTAGTATAGATGGGGCGGGATTTCAGCCCCAGCATTTT
TRBV6-5,-,-,TRBJ2-7,CASRYLYEQYF,TGTGCCAGCAGGTATCTCTACGAGCAGTACTTC
TRBV4-2,-,-,TRBJ2-5,CASSQDRFYFREDETQYF,TGTGCCAGCAGCCAAGATCGGTTTTATTTCAGGGAGGACGAGACCCAGTACTTC
TRBV9,-,-,TRBJ1-1,CASTALGEGKMNTEAFF,TGTGCCAGCACCGCATTGGGGGAGGGTAAGATGAACACTGAAGCTTTCTTT
TRBV27,-,-,TRBJ2-7,CASSLRRSFIYEQYF,TGTGCCAGCAGTTTACGTCGAAGCTTCATCTACGAGCAGTACTTC
TRBV11-2,-,-,TRBJ2-1,CASSLEAAETYEQFF,TGTGCCAGCAGCTTAGAGGCGGCGGAGACCTATGAGCAGTTCTTC
TRBV19,-,-,TRBJ1-5,CASNTLDGLNQPQHF,TGTGCCAGTAATACCTTGGACGGACTCAATCAGCCCCAGCATTTT
TRBV7-8,-,-,TRBJ2-3,CASSPPAGTQYF,TGTGCCAGCAGCCCCCCAGCGGGTACGCAGTATTTT
TRBV19,-,few,TRBJ2-7,CASSAFSGNEQQYF,TGTGCCAGTAGTGCCTTTTCCGGGAATGAACAGCAGTACTTC
TRBV30,-,few,TRBJ1-3,CAWSVAGVFSGNTIYF,TGTGCCTGGAGTGTGGCAGGGGTATTCTCTGGAAACACCATATATTTT
TRBV19,-,once,TRBJ1-5,CASSILGGQPQHF,TGTGCCAGTAGTATACTTGGGGGTCAGCCCCAGCATTTT
TRBV30,TRBD1,-,TRBJ1-2,CAWSEGQGRGYTF,TGTGCCTGGAGTGAGGGACAGGGTCGTGGCTACACCTTC
TRBV27,-,-,TRBJ1-3,CASSPTSPGNTIYF,TGTGCCAGCAGTCCCACTTCCCCTGGAAACACCATATATTTT
TRBV15,-,-,TRBJ2-7,CATSRDRGHTYEQYF,TGTGCCACCAGCAGAGATCGAGGACACACATACGAGCAGTACTTC
TRBV28,-,-,TRBJ1-2,CASSVPRKNYGYTF,TGTGCCAGCAGTGTGCCGAGGAAAAACTATGGCTACACCTTC
TRBV7-9,-,once,TRBJ1-1,CASSYGAGLTEAFF,TGTGCCAGCAGCTATGGGGCAGGGTTGACTGAAGCTTTCTTT
TRBV7-9,-,-,TRBJ2-1,CASSFLKQGRAYNEQFF,TGTGCCAGCAGCTTTCTCAAACAGGGAAGGGCATACAATGAGCAGTTCTTC
TRBV4-1,TRBD1,-,TRBJ2-3,CASESGQGAVDTQYF,TGCGCCAGCGAGTCGGGGCAGGGGGCTGTGGATACGCAGTATTTT
TRBV4-3,-,once,TRBJ2-7,CASSQDLGSRRNEQYF,TGCGCCAGCAGCCAAGATCTTGGGAGCAGGAGGAACGAGCAGTACTTC
TRBV4-1,TRBD2,-,TRBJ2-1,CASSRQALGLAGGNEQFF,TGCGCCAGCAGCCGCCAAGCCTTGGGACTAGCGGGAGGCAATGAGCAGTTCTTC
TRBV7-8,TRBD2,-,TRBJ2-7,CASSFWEPFSGRITYEQYF,TGTGCCAGCAGCTTTTGGGAACCTTTTAGCGGGAGGATTACATACGAGCAGTACTTC
TRBV7-2,-,-,TRBJ2-1,CASSSVGGNEQFF,TGTGCCAGCAGCTCCGTAGGGGGGAATGAGCAGTTCTTC
TRBV28,TRBD1,-,TRBJ1-2,CASSLTGGRGYTF,TGTGCCAGCAGCCTCACAGGGGGAAGGGGCTACACCTTC
TRBV10-3,-,-,TRBJ1-6,CAISARDADSPLHF,TGTGCCATCAGTGCTAGGGATGCGGATTCACCCCTCCACTTT
TRBV29-1,TRBD1,once,TRBJ2-7,CSVGSPGGSSYEQYF,TGCAGCGTTGGCTCTCCAGGGGGCTCTTCCTACGAGCAGTACTTC
TRBV2,-,-,TRBJ2-3,CASSEGGLRPTDTQYF,TGTGCCAGCAGTGAAGGCGGACTTCGACCCACAGATACGCAGTATTTT
TRBV18,-,-,TRBJ1-2,CASSPPFNTVGGDYGYTF,TGTGCCAGCTCACCACCTTTTAATACAGTTGGGGGCGACTATGGCTACACCTTC
TRBV28,-,-,TRBJ2-7,CASSLSQRLYEQYF,TGTGCCAGCAGTCTCAGTCAACGACTCTACGAGCAGTACTTC
TRBV11-2,-,-,TRBJ2-7,CASSPRDYEQYF,TGTGCCAGCAGCCCTCGGGACTACGAGCAGTACTTC
TRBV20-1,-,-,TRBJ2-7,CRTGTSYEQYF,TGCAGGACAGGGACTTCCTACGAGCAGTACTTC